Following are 20 T cell receptor beta chains from one sample sequenced in a study of T cell changes during pregnancy in multiple sclerosis. The table came from immunoSEQ multiplex PCR; TCRdb's copy has only in-frame clones and leaves some out. Seen here are about 70,000 clones, 85% to 95% observed once, and the top ten hold under 3.5%. The source was CD8+ T cells from peripheral blood mononuclear cells, collected in the third trimester of pregnancy. These TCRs come from a female donor in good health, enrolled as a control in a pregnancy study.

The chain joins TRBV30 to TRBJ2-7, with a possible D match to TRBD2 (5 bases). The CDR3 extends over 13 amino acids. Between the trimmed V and J ends, which lost 4 bases and 2 bases, there was a span of 12 bases. Germline V gives CDR1 GTSNPN, CDR2 SVGIG (reference sequence). In DNA, the CDR3 is TGTGCCTGGACCCCGGACTCGGCCTACGAGCAGTACTTC. Its translation: CAWTPDSAYEQYF.

The DNA for the CDR3 is TGTGCCAGCACCCCTCCCCCGGGAACTGAAGCTTTCTTT. It specifies CASTPPPGTEAFF. This chain connects TRBV5-4 to TRBJ1-1, with no clear D. Trimming removed 6 bases at V and 5 bases at J, with 14 bases between. CDR1 is SGHNT and CDR2 is YYREEE in the germline V gene (reference sequence). The CDR3 contains 13 residues.

This clone was counted a single time. This chain joins TRBV19 and TRBJ1-1; D gene ambiguous. There are 12 residues in the CDR3. V lost 6 bases to trimming and J lost 5 bases, with 10 bases between them. Per germline, CDR1 LNHDA and CDR2 SQIVND (reference sequence). The CDR3 nucleotides are TGTGCCAGTAGCCGCCCGGGAACTGAAGCTTTCTTT. Residues: CASSRPGTEAFF.

This clone has just one count. Here the CDR3 DNA reads TGTGCCAGCAGTCGACAGGGGGATGGCTACGAGCAGTACTTC. Residues: CASSRQGDGYEQYF. The rearrangement joins TRBV27 to TRBJ2-7; 9 bases agree with TRBD1. The CDR3 contains 14 residues. Germline CDR1 is MNHEY and CDR2 is SMNVEV (reference sequence). The V and J ends lost 5 bases and 3 bases, in that order; junction bases with no gene match: 5.

In its sample, this clone was seen once. The gene calls are TRBV5-4 and TRBJ2-3; 10 bases agree with TRBD2. This CDR3 has 16 amino acids. V was clipped by 2 bases and J by 6 bases; unmatched bases: 9. Per germline, CDR1 SGHNT and CDR2 YYREEE (reference sequence). CDR3 sequence reads: CASSFSSGGVVDTQYF. CDR3 sequence (DNA): TGTGCCAGCAGCTTCAGCAGCGGGGGGGTCGTTGATACGCAGTATTTT.

V and J are TRBV4-3 and TRBJ2-7; 7 nucleotides agree with TRBD1. Germline V lookup: CDR1 LGHNA, CDR2 YSLEER. This CDR3 is 15 amino acids long. The J segment lost 1 base and the V segment lost 5 bases, leaving 8 bases of the junction unmatched. CDR3 bases: TGCGCCAGCAGCTCCTCGTACAGGGGATCCTACGAGCAGTACTTC. Its protein product is CASSSSYRGSYEQYF.

J is TRBJ1-1 and V is TRBV9, with D tentatively TRBD1 (5 bases). Germline V gene lookup returns CDR1 SGDLS and CDR2 YYNGEE. V was pared by 0 bases and J by 5 bases, with 14 bases between. CDR3 length: 15 residues. CDR3 sequence (DNA): TGTGCCAGCAGCGTAGTTTCGGGGGGGAATACTGAAGCTTTCTTT. This sequence encodes CASSVVSGGNTEAFF. The variable domain in full, with the rest retrieved from reference TRBV9 and TRBJ1-1, is DSGVTQTPKHLITATGQRVTLRCSPRSGDLSVYWYQQSLDQGLQFLIQYYNGEERAKGNILERFSAQQFPDLHSELNLSSLELGDSALYFCASSVVSGGNTEAFFGQGTRLTVV.

The V and J genes are TRBV6-5 and TRBJ1-2; a weak D match, TRBD1 (5 bases). The CDR3 extends over 13 amino acids. Germline V lookup: CDR1 MNHEY, CDR2 SVGAGI. Trimming stripped 2 bases from V and 6 bases from J, with 10 bases between. The CDR3 DNA reads as TGTGCCAGCAGTTACCCAGGGTATCATGGCTACACCTTC. It yields the protein CASSYPGYHGYTF.

The sample holds one count of this clone. J is TRBJ2-7 and V is TRBV10-1, with D possibly matching TRBD1 (6 bases). This CDR3 has 12 amino acids. Trimming took off 9 bases at V and 2 bases at J, with 11 bases between the two ends. CDR1 and CDR2 from the germline V gene are WNHNN and SYGVQD (reference sequence). DNA for the CDR3: TGCGCCAGAGACAGGAGAACCTACGAGCAGTACTTC. Protein product: CARDRRTYEQYF.

As for this clone: The junction shows a germline mismatch at one end, possibly a read error. The rearrangement uses TRBV7-7 and TRBJ2-5, with 7 bases that match TRBD2. This CDR3 spans 13 amino acids. The germline V gene has CDR1 SSHAT and CDR2 FNYEAQ (reference sequence). For the CDR3, the DNA is TGTGCTAGCAGCGACAGCGGGGTTGAGACCCAGTACTTC. This translates into CASSDSGVETQYF.

The chain carries TRBV12-5 and TRBJ1-1; the D is unclear. CDR3 length: 11 amino acids. Germline V CDR1 and CDR2: LGHNT, FRNRAP. V lost 7 bases and J lost 5, with 8 bases in between. The CDR3 sequence: CASVERTEAFF. The CDR3 DNA follows: TGTGCTAGTGTCGAGAGGACTGAAGCTTTCTTT.

The table lists this clone with a few counts. This chain joins TRBV9 and TRBJ1-2; a possible D gene is TRBD1 (6 bases). This CDR3 is 15 amino acids long. Germline loops: CDR1 SGDLS, CDR2 YYNGEE. The ends were cut back, 3 bases at V and 1 base at J, with 13 bases in the middle. CDR3 coding DNA: TGTGCCAGCAGCGCCTCGAGGACAGATAACTATGGCTACACCTTC. This translates into CASSASRTDNYGYTF.

The rearrangement links TRBV7-9 to TRBJ1-2, with D maybe TRBD1 (6 bases). The germline V and J ends were trimmed by 1 base and 1 base, with 7 bases remaining between them. There are 14 residues in the CDR3. Looked up from germline, CDR1 is SEHNR and CDR2 is FQNEAQ (reference sequence). The CDR3, as DNA: TGTGCCAGCAGCTTAGACAGGGTTAACTATGGCTACACCTTC. This translates into CASSLDRVNYGYTF.

V and J are TRBV27 and TRBJ2-2; D is perhaps TRBD2 (5 bases). Germline-derived CDR1 and CDR2 are MNHEY and SMNVEV (reference sequence). The CDR3 length is 12 residues. V was shortened by 7 bases and J by 6 bases, with 9 bases between the two germline ends. In DNA, the CDR3 is TGTGCCAGCACCCAGAGGGCCGGGGAGCTGTTTTTT. Its translation is CASTQRAGELFF.

The J gene is TRBJ1-2, the V gene TRBV27, with 10 positions matching TRBD1. The ends lost 5 bases at V and 5 bases at J; junction bases unmatched: 8. The CDR3 consists of 15 residues. Germline-derived CDR1 and CDR2 are MNHEY and SMNVEV (reference sequence). The CDR3 DNA is TGTGCCAGCAGTCCGACAGGGGGCCCTTATTATGGCTACACCTTC. Translation gives CASSPTGGPYYGYTF.

The chain employs TRBV9 and TRBJ2-5; no definite D call. Germline lookup yields CDR1 SGDLS and CDR2 YYNGEE. V lost 0 bases and J 5 bases, leaving 8 bases between the germline ends. The CDR3 sequence is 13 residues long. DNA of the CDR3: TGTGCCAGCAGCGTAGACGGGTCCGAGACCCAGTACTTC. Translating it yields CASSVDGSETQYF.

The rearrangement links TRBV27 to TRBJ1-1, with D possibly being TRBD1 (5 bases). CDR1 and CDR2 (germline): MNHEY, SMNVEV (reference sequence). V was pared by 2 bases and J by 10 bases, with 14 bases between. The CDR3 extends over 13 amino acids. As DNA, the CDR3 is TGTGCCAGCAGTTTAGGGGAGGGGCCTCCAGCTTTCTTT. Its translation: CASSLGEGPPAFF.

The chain employs TRBV19 and TRBJ1-1; the D gene is possibly TRBD1 (6 bases). V was clipped by 5 bases and J by 5 bases, with 18 bases between them. The length of the CDR3 is 15 residues. CDR1 is LNHDA, CDR2 SQIVND, per germline (reference sequence). The CDR3 here is CASSFQGEGETEAFF. The CDR3 coding sequence is TGTGCCAGTAGTTTCCAGGGAGAGGGGGAGACTGAAGCTTTCTTT.

The CDR3, as DNA: TGTGCCAGTACCCCCGGGGAGAGAGGCTACACCTTC. This encodes CASTPGERGYTF. V and J are TRBV19 and TRBJ1-2, with unresolved D. The CDR3 contains 12 residues. In germline, CDR1 is LNHDA, CDR2 SQIVND (reference sequence). Trimming removed 7 bases at V and 8 bases at J, with 14 bases between.

The chain combines TRBV9 with TRBJ1-2, with D hard to call. The CDR3 runs 13 residues. V was cut by 3 bases and J by 2 bases, with 8 bases left in between. Germline V gene data show CDR1 as SGDLS and CDR2 as YYNGEE. CDR3 bases: TGTGCCAGCAGCGCGCGGGAAAACTATGGCTACACCTTC. Its protein product is CASSARENYGYTF.